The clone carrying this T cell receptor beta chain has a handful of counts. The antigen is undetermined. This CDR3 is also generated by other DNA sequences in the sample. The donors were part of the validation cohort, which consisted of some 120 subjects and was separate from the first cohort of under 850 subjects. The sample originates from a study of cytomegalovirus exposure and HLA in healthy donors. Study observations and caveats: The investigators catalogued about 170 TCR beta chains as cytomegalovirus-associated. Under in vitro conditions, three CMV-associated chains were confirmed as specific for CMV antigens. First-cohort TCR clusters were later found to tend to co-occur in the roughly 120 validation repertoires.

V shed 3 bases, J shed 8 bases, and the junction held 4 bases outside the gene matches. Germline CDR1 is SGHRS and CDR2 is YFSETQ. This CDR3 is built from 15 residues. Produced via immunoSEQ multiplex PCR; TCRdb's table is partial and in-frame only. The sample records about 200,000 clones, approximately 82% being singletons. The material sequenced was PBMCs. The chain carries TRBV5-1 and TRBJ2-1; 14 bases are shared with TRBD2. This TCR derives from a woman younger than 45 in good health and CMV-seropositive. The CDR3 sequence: CASSSGTSGRDEQFF. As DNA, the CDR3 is TGCGCCAGCAGCTCCGGGACTAGCGGGAGAGATGAGCAGTTCTTC.